A selection of T cell receptor beta chains follows, all from one sample in a study of T cell repertoires in cytomegalovirus infection. Which antigens these TCRs recognize remains unknown. TCRdb itself ran the reads through MiXCR, one entry per CDR3 protein. The data show 700,000 to 900,000 distinct CDR3 sequences, with almost 30% seen just once and under 15% held by the top ten. Specimen: cultured CD8+ T cells from PBMCs, collected from culture after CMV antigen stimulation. The receptors stem from a human donor in good health (CMV status not recorded). Some clones in this sample may be carry-over from other donors' samples. The CDR3 runs from the conserved cysteine through the conserved F or W. D genes are given only for firm matches. Clone size is shown for a subset of rows, as once, few, many or a class of expanded clone.

d_call	v_call	clone_size	j_call	cdr3_aa	cdr3_nt
NA	TRBV12-3/TRBV12-4	NA	TRBJ1-2	CASSLIQGKYGYTF	TGTGCCAGCAGTCTCATACAGGGAAAATATGGCTACACCTTC
TRBD1	TRBV12-3/TRBV12-4	once	TRBJ1-1	CASRSYRGTEAFF	TGTGCCAGCCGATCCTACAGGGGAACTGAAGCTTTCTTT
NA	TRBV6-2/TRBV6-3	NA	TRBJ2-3	CASSLDDYTDTQYF	TGTGCCAGCAGTCTTGACGATTACACAGATACGCAGTATTTT
TRBD2	TRBV7-6	few	TRBJ2-3	CASSFSGGGSGTQYF	TGTGCCAGCAGCTTTAGCGGGGGGGGGTCTGGTACGCAGTATTTT
TRBD1	TRBV10-3	NA	TRBJ2-5	CAIRTTGGRETQYF	TGTGCCATCAGGACGACAGGGGGGAGAGAGACCCAGTACTTC
NA	TRBV15	NA	TRBJ2-4	CATSSVRGMRNIQYF	TGTGCCACCAGCTCGGTTCGGGGCATGCGAAACATTCAGTACTTC
NA	TRBV7-9	NA	TRBJ2-1	CASSLEGVTPGGEQFF	TGTGCCAGCAGCTTAGAAGGGGTGACTCCCGGTGGGGAGCAGTTCTTC
NA	TRBV7-6	many	TRBJ2-1	CASSSRGRLVYNEQFF	TGTGCCAGCAGCTCTAGAGGAAGACTTGTATACAATGAGCAGTTCTTC
NA	TRBV12-3/TRBV12-4	few	TRBJ2-2	CARPDGDTGELFF	TGTGCCCGCCCGGACGGCGACACCGGGGAGCTGTTTTTT
NA	TRBV6-2/TRBV6-3	few	TRBJ2-5	CASSYRPSAGETQYF	TGTGCCAGCAGTTACCGCCCTAGCGCGGGGGAGACCCAGTACTTC
NA	TRBV7-8	NA	TRBJ2-3	CASSPTAGRADTQYF	TGTGCCAGCAGCCCCACGGCGGGGCGGGCAGATACGCAGTATTTT
NA	TRBV9	NA	TRBJ1-1	CASSSRGGTNTEAFF	TGTGCCAGCAGCTCCAGAGGGGGTACGAACACTGAAGCTTTCTTT
NA	TRBV7-9	many	TRBJ1-1	CASSFDTNTEAFF	TGTGCCAGCAGCTTCGACACGAACACTGAAGCTTTCTTT
NA	TRBV14	few	TRBJ2-7	CASSQERGVDEQYF	TGTGCCAGCAGCCAAGAAAGAGGAGTTGACGAGCAGTACTTC
TRBD1	TRBV27	NA	TRBJ1-1	CASRTGPSLNEAFF	TGTGCCAGCCGGACAGGGCCTTCCCTCAATGAAGCTTTCTTT
TRBD2	TRBV10-3	NA	TRBJ2-7	CATSGGISYEQYF	TGTGCCACCTCGGGGGGGATCTCCTACGAGCAGTACTTC